This TCR beta chain derives from a study of CD4 T cell repertoires in COVID-19. Study details: CFSE-low cells expanded nine to ten days with IL-2, then restimulated with other coronavirus spikes.

The table came from immunoSEQ multiplex PCR; TCRdb's copy has only in-frame clones and leaves some out. The sample holds around 670 clones, approximately 10% seen once. This CDR3 region has 15 residues. Germline V lookup: CDR1 SGDLS, CDR2 YYNGEE. Unmatched junction bases numbered 5, after V lost 0 bases and J lost 3 bases. By frequency in the sample, this clone is medium-sized (0.01 to 0.1%). What it binds is unknown. Stimulation with autologous monocytes and recombinant SARS-CoV-2 spike or nucleoprotein produced proliferating antigen-reactive T cell lines. Input was 5x10^5 cells per stimulated subset. Study results and limitations: Sharing of several most expanded SARS-CoV-2-reactive clonotypes across memory subsets suggested intraclonal diversification. In SARS-CoV and/or HKU1 spike cultures, between roughly 6 and 27% of SARS-CoV-2 clonotypes reappeared.

The J gene is TRBJ2-7, the V gene TRBV9; 8 bases align to TRBD2. The sequencing used effector memory CD4+ T cells, cultured in vitro, collected after recovery from COVID-19. This receptor was taken from a human donor who had COVID-19. CDR3 region: CASSVGAGASYEQYF. The CDR3, as DNA: TGTGCCAGCAGCGTAGGAGCGGGGGCGAGCTACGAGCAGTACTTC.